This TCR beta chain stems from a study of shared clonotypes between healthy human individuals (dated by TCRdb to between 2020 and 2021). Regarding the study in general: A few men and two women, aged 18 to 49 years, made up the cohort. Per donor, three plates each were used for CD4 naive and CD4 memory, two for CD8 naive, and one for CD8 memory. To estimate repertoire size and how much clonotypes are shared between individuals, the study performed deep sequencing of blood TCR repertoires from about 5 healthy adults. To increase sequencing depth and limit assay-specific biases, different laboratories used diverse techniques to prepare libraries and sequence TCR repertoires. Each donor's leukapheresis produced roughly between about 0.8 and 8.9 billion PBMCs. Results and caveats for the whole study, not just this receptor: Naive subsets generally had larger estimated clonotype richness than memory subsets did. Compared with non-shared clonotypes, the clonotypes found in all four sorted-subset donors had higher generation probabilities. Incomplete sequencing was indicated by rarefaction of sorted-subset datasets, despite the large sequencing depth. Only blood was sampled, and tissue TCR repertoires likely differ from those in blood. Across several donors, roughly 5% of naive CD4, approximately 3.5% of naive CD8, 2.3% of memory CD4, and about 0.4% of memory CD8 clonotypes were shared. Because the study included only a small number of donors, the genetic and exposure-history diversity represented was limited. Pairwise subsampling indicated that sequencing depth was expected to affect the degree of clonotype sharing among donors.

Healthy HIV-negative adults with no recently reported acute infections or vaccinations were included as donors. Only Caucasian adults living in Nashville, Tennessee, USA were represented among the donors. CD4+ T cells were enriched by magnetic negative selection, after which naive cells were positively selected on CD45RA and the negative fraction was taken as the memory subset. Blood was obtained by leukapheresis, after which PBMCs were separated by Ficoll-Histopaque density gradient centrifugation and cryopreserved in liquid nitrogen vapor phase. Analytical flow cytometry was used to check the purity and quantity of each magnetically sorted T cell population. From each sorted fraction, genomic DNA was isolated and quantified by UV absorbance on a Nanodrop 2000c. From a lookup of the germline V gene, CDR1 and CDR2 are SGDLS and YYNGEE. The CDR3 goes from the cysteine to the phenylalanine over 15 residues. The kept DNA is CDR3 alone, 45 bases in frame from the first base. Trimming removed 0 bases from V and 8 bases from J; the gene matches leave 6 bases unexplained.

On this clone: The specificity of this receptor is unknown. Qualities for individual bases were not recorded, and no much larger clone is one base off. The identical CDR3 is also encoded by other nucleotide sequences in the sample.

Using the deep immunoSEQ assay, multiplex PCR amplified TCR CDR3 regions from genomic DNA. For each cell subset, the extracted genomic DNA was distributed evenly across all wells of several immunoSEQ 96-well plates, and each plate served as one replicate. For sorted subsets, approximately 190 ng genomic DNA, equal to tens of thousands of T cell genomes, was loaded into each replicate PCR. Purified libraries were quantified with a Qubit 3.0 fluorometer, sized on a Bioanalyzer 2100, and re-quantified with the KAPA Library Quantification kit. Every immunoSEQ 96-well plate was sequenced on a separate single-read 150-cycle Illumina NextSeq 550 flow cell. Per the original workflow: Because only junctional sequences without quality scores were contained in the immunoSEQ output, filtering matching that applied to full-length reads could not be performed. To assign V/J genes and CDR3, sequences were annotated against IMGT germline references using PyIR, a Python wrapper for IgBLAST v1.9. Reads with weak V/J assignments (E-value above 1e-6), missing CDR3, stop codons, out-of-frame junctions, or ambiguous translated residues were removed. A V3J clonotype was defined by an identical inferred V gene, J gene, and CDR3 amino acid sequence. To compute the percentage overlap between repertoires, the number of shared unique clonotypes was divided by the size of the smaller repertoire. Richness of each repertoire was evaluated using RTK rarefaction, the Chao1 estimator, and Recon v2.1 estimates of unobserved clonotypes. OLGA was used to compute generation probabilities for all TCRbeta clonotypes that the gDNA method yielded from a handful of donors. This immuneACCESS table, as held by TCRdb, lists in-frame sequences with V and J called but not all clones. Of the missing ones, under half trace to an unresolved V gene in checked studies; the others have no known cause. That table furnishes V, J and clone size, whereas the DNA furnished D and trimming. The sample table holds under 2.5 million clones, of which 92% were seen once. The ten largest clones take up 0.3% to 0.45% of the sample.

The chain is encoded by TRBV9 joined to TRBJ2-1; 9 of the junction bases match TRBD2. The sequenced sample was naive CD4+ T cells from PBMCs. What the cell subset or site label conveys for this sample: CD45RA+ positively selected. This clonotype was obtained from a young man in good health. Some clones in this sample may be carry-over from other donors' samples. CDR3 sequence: CASSVGAGGPDEQFF. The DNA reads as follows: TGTGCCAGCAGCGTAGGGGCGGGAGGGCCAGATGAGCAGTTCTTC.